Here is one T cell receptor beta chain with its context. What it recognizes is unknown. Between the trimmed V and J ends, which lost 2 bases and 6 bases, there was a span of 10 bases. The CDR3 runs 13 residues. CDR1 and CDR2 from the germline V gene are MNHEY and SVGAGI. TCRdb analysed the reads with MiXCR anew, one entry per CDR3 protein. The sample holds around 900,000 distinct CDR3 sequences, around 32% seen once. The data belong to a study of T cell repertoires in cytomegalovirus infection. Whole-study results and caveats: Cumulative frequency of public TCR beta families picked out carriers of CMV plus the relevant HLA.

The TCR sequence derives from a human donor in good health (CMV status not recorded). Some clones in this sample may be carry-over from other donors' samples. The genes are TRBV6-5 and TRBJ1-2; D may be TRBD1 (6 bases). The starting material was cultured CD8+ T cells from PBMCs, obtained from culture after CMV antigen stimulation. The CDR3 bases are TGTGCCAGCAGTTACGCTAGGGGGGATGGCTACACCTTC. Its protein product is CASSYARGDGYTF.